Below are 32 T cell receptor beta chains sequenced from a single sample in a study of identical twins. One entry per CDR3 protein, called by TCRdb with MiXCR from the 5' RACE reads. The table lists hundreds of thousands of distinct CDR3 sequences, roughly 18% of them singletons. The data were also submitted as part of a second study, on T cells expressing NK-cell markers.

The source material was PBMCs. The receptors were sampled from a woman between 18 and 29 years old in good health.

This clonotype was observed a few times. The chain is built from TRBV6-1 and TRBJ1-6, with TRBD1 matching over 8 bases. The CDR3 length is 16 residues. V was clipped by 6 bases and J by 9 bases; unmatched bases: 13. Per germline, CDR1 MNHNS and CDR2 SASEGT. The CDR3 DNA sequence: TGTGCCAGCAGCCTAATCATCCAGGGGGCGGTTTCACCCCTCCACTTT. Residues: CASSLIIQGAVSPLHF.

This clonotype has at least ten counts. The chain recombines TRBV4-1 with TRBJ1-2; no reliable D call. The CDR3 is 14 residues long. CDR1 and CDR2 from the germline V gene are MGHRA and YSYEKL. V lost 3 bases and J 3 bases, leaving 11 bases between the germline ends. The CDR3, as DNA: TGCGCCAGCAGCCAGGAATATAGGGACTATGGCTACACCTTC. It is translated as CASSQEYRDYGYTF.

The chain employs TRBV14 and TRBJ2-1, with 10 bases identical to TRBD2. The CDR3 consists of 15 residues. After removal of 3 bases from V and 7 bases from J, the junction contained 6 bases not matched to a gene. Germline V lookup: CDR1 SGHDN, CDR2 FVKESK. For the CDR3, the DNA is TGTGCCAGCAGCCAGTCAGCGGGAGGGCCTAATGAGCAGTTCTTC. This translates into CASSQSAGGPNEQFF.

The chain combines TRBV10-1 with TRBJ2-1; 11 bases line up with TRBD2. The CDR3 sequence is 14 residues long. CDR1 and CDR2 from the germline V gene are WNHNN and SYGVQD (reference sequence). V lost 3 bases, J lost 12 bases, and 7 bases stayed unmatched. The CDR3 nucleotides read TGCGCCAGCAGTGAAGGACTAGCGGGTTTAGGGCAGTTCTTC. Its translation: CASSEGLAGLGQFF.

The genes are TRBV15 and TRBJ2-5, with a possible D match to TRBD2 (6 bases). The germline V gene has CDR1 LNHNV and CDR2 YYDKDF (reference sequence). Trimming removed 3 bases from V and 5 bases from J, with 10 bases in between. This CDR3 region has 13 residues. DNA of the CDR3: TGTGCCACCAGCAGGGGACTTTGGGAGACCCAGTACTTC. This translates into CATSRGLWETQYF. Drawing the rest from reference TRBV15 and TRBJ2-5, the complete variable domain is DAMVIQNPRYQVTQFGKPVTLSCSQTLNHNVMYWYQQKSSQAPKLLFHYYDKDFNNEADTPDNFQSRRPNTSFCFLDIRSPGLGDTAMYLCATSRGLWETQYFGPGTRLLVL.

This sequence joins TRBV6-5 and TRBJ2-7, with a tentative D call TRBD2 (6 bases). Trimming removed 2 bases from V and 7 bases from J, with 15 bases in between. The CDR3 runs to 14 residues. The germline CDR1 and CDR2 sequences are MNHEY and SVGAGI. CDR3 sequence reads: CASSYEGLSREQYF. CDR3 coding DNA: TGTGCCAGCAGTTACGAGGGACTGTCGCGGGAGCAGTACTTC.

This rearrangement joins TRBV7-9 to TRBJ1-4; D perhaps matches TRBD1 (5 bases). CDR3 size: 15 residues. The germline V gene has CDR1 SEHNR and CDR2 FQNEAQ (reference sequence). The V end lost 1 base, the J end lost 2 bases, and 8 bases lay between the germline ends. CDR3 amino acids: CASSLDRRTNEKLFF. The CDR3 DNA reads as TGTGCCAGCAGCTTAGACAGGCGGACTAATGAAAAACTGTTTTTT.

This chain joins TRBV3-1 and TRBJ2-1; TRBD2 matches 14 bases. The CDR3 consists of 18 residues. Germline V lookup: CDR1 LGHDT, CDR2 YNNKEL (reference sequence). J was trimmed by 7 bases and V by 0 bases; bases with no gene match: 8. CDR3 in amino acids: CASSQDWGLAGAKNEQFF. DNA of the CDR3: TGTGCCAGCAGCCAAGATTGGGGACTAGCGGGAGCCAAGAATGAGCAGTTCTTC.

This clonotype was recorded a few times. The CDR3 loop is CASSPSQAPYEQYF. The DNA of the CDR3 is TGCGCCAGCAGCCCGTCACAGGCCCCCTACGAGCAGTACTTC. This sequence joins TRBV5-1 and TRBJ2-7; possibly TRBD1 for D (5 bases). This CDR3 has 14 residues. Germline values: CDR1 SGHRS, CDR2 YFSETQ. V was clipped by 4 bases and J by 2 bases, with 13 bases between them.

The V and J genes are TRBV12-5 and TRBJ1-1; the D is unclear. Trimming shortened V by 6 bases and J by 0 bases, and 8 bases separated the two germline ends. Germline V gene data show CDR1 as LGHNT and CDR2 as FRNRAP. The CDR3 extends over 13 amino acids. Written as DNA, the CDR3 is TGTGCTAGTGGCCCGAATATGAACACTGAAGCTTTCTTT. Encoded protein: CASGPNMNTEAFF.

There are a few counts of this clonotype. This chain joins TRBV29-1 and TRBJ2-1; TRBD2 matches at 13 bases. Trimming took 7 bases from V and 6 from J; bases not matched to a gene: 3. The CDR3 runs 13 residues. CDR1 is SQVTM and CDR2 is ANQGSEA in the germline V gene. The CDR3 loop reads CSGTSGRFNEQFF. CDR3 in DNA: TGCAGCGGGACTAGCGGGAGATTCAATGAGCAGTTCTTC.

The gene calls are TRBV5-5 and TRBJ2-1; maybe TRBD1 (6 bases). V was pared by 2 bases and J by 10 bases, with 13 bases between. The V gene's germline CDR1 is SGHKS and CDR2 YYEKEE (reference sequence). The CDR3 spans 13 residues. This CDR3 is CASSLQGFREQFF. The CDR3 region has the DNA TGTGCCAGCAGCTTACAGGGATTCAGAGAGCAGTTCTTC.

This clonotype came up a few times. As DNA, the CDR3 is TGTGCCACCAGTTATAGCGGGAGAACAGATACGCAGTATTTT. Translation gives CATSYSGRTDTQYF. The genes are TRBV15 and TRBJ2-3; the match to TRBD2 covers 9 bases. Germline lookup yields CDR1 LNHNV and CDR2 YYDKDF (reference sequence). CDR3 length: 14 amino acids. The junction had 4 bases not matched to a gene; V was cut back by 6 bases and J by 3 bases. The complete variable domain, with remaining parts taken from reference TRBV15 and TRBJ2-3, reads DAMVIQNPRYQVTQFGKPVTLSCSQTLNHNVMYWYQQKSSQAPKLLFHYYDKDFNNEADTPDNFQSRRPNTSFCFLDIRSPGLGDTAMYLCATSYSGRTDTQYFGPGTRLTVL.

The rearrangement uses TRBV6-5 and TRBJ2-7, with D perhaps TRBD1 (5 bases). This CDR3 spans 16 amino acids. CDR1 and CDR2 from the germline V gene are MNHEY and SVGAGI. The V gene lost 2 bases and the J gene lost 5 bases, with 19 bases spanning the gap. The CDR3 protein is CASSYGRTQFRDEQYF. CDR3 in DNA: TGTGCCAGCAGTTACGGAAGAACTCAATTCAGGGACGAGCAGTACTTC.

This clonotype showed up just a few times. The chain couples TRBV20-1 to TRBJ2-7; 7 bases align to TRBD1. Germline V gene sequence: CDR1 DFQATT, CDR2 SNEGSKA (reference sequence). J was trimmed by 5 bases and V by 3 bases; bases with no gene match: 4. There are 12 residues in the CDR3. CDR3 in DNA: TGCAGTGCTAGGACAGGGTCGGACGAGCAGTACTTC. This encodes CSARTGSDEQYF.

V and J are TRBV9 and TRBJ1-4; D unclear. V lost 4 bases, J lost 8 bases, and 6 bases lay in between. This CDR3 has 11 amino acids. From germline, CDR1 is SGDLS and CDR2 YYNGEE. The CDR3 DNA follows: TGTGCCAGCAGCCCGAAAGAAAAACTGTTTTTT. Protein product: CASSPKEKLFF.

The V and J genes are TRBV20-1 and TRBJ2-1; D not resolved. Germline CDR1 reads DFQATT; CDR2 reads SNEGSKA (reference sequence). The ends were cut back, 6 bases at V and 5 bases at J, with 14 bases in the middle. The CDR3 totals 13 residues. In DNA form, the CDR3 reads TGCAGTGCGCAGAGTGACTTGAACAATGAGCAGTTCTTC. Translated: CSAQSDLNNEQFF.

The genes are TRBV29-1 and TRBJ1-1; tentatively, D is TRBD1 (6 bases). V lost 4 bases to trimming and J lost 0 bases, with 12 bases between them. The CDR3 contains 14 residues. The germline V gene encodes CDR1 SQVTM and CDR2 ANQGSEA. The CDR3 sequence: CSVGGQIMNTEAFF. CDR3 coding DNA: TGCAGCGTTGGGGGGCAGATCATGAACACTGAAGCTTTCTTT.

This clonotype was counted a few times. J is TRBJ2-7 and V is TRBV20-1; 9 nucleotides line up with TRBD1. Trimming took 6 bases from V and 4 from J; bases not matched to a gene: 7. The germline gives CDR1 DFQATT, CDR2 SNEGSKA (reference sequence). CDR3 length: 13 residues. CDR3 region: CSARTGTGYEQYF. The DNA of the CDR3 is TGCAGTGCCAGAACCGGGACAGGGTACGAGCAGTACTTC.

This clonotype was recorded at least ten times. The chain couples TRBV10-3 to TRBJ1-4, with D hard to call. The V gene's germline CDR1 is ENHRY and CDR2 SYGVKD. The CDR3 spans 14 residues. V dropped 6 bases and J dropped 0 bases, with 8 bases sitting between them. The CDR3: CAISPGATNEKLFF. CDR3 bases: TGTGCCATCAGCCCCGGTGCAACTAATGAAAAACTGTTTTTT.

The gene calls are TRBV29-1 and TRBJ1-6, with unresolved D. CDR3 length: 15 amino acids. Germline assignment: CDR1 SQVTM and CDR2 ANQGSEA. Trimming left V 7 bases short and J 10 bases short, with 23 bases between. The CDR3 protein is CSGRIKSEFGSPLHF. For the CDR3, the DNA is TGCAGCGGGAGGATTAAATCGGAGTTTGGATCACCCCTCCACTTT. The entire variable domain, with the rest obtained from reference TRBV29-1 and TRBJ1-6, is as follows: SAVISQKPSRDICQRGTSLTIQCQVDSQVTMMFWYRQQPGQSLTLIATANQGSEATYESGFVIDKFPISRPNLTFSTLTVSNMSPEDSSIYLCSGRIKSEFGSPLHFGNGTRLTVT.

This clonotype was detected a few times. V is TRBV5-1 and J is TRBJ2-1, with D hard to call. Between the trimmed V and J ends, which lost 4 bases and 8 bases, there was a span of 10 bases. From germline, CDR1 is SGHRS and CDR2 YFSETQ. The CDR3 is 12 amino acids. The CDR3 nucleotides read TGCGCCAGCAGCAAGGGCGAGGATGAGCAGTTCTTC. Its protein is CASSKGEDEQFF.

The chain is built from TRBV5-5 and TRBJ1-1; D is uncertain. Trimming left V 4 bases short and J 4 bases short, with 11 bases between. Germline lookup yields CDR1 SGHKS and CDR2 YYEKEE (reference sequence). The CDR3 loop spans 13 amino acids. The CDR3 spells CASSEDLATEAFF. DNA of the CDR3: TGTGCCAGCAGCGAGGACCTGGCCACTGAAGCTTTCTTT.

This chain connects TRBV6-2 or TRBV6-3 to TRBJ2-3, with 14 bases fitting TRBD2. Germline CDR1 and CDR2: MNHEY and SVGEGT. The CDR3 is 14 residues long. With V trimmed by 8 bases and J by 7 bases, 5 bases remained unmatched. CDR3 protein: CASLTSGGANTQYF. CDR3 DNA: TGTGCCAGCCTGACTAGCGGGGGGGCCAATACGCAGTATTTT.

The chain is built from TRBV28 and TRBJ2-1; D remains ambiguous. This CDR3 is 12 amino acids long. Between the trimmed V and J ends, which lost 5 bases and 7 bases, there was a span of 9 bases. Germline V gives CDR1 MDHEN, CDR2 SYDVKM. The CDR3 DNA reads TGTGCCAGCAGTCGTAGTCTAAATGAGCAGTTCTTC. Encoded protein: CASSRSLNEQFF.

V gene TRBV10-3 combines with J gene TRBJ2-2; the D gene is possibly TRBD2 (5 bases). The CDR3 sequence is 13 residues long. Germline values: CDR1 ENHRY, CDR2 SYGVKD. The germline V and J ends were trimmed by 8 bases and 3 bases, with 10 bases remaining between them. DNA of the CDR3: TGTGCCATCGGAGGTTCCGACACCGGGGAGCTGTTTTTT. Its translation is CAIGGSDTGELFF.

This clonotype was seen only once. The chain links TRBV7-7 to TRBJ2-2; 7 bases are shared with TRBD2. The CDR3 loop spans 12 amino acids. Per germline, CDR1 SSHAT and CDR2 FNYEAQ (reference sequence). The V gene end was trimmed by 8 bases and the J gene end by 5 bases; junction bases not matched to a gene: 2. The CDR3 nucleotides are TGTGCCAGCTGGGGGGGAACCGGGGAGCTGTTTTTT. Translated, it gives CASWGGTGELFF.

Only a few counts were recorded for this clonotype. The rearrangement joins TRBV12-3 or TRBV12-4 to TRBJ2-7; 8 bases map to TRBD1. Trimming removed 2 bases from V and 7 bases from J; junction bases left unmatched: 10. The CDR3 has 15 amino acids. CDR3 nucleotide sequence: TGTGCCAGCAGTTTATCTGACAGGGGACGAGGTGAGCAGTACTTC. Translation gives CASSLSDRGRGEQYF.

This clonotype was seen only a few times. The chain recombines TRBV9 with TRBJ1-1; no clear D gene. The CDR3 totals 13 residues. Germline loops: CDR1 SGDLS, CDR2 YYNGEE. V dropped 4 bases and J dropped 5 bases, with 12 bases sitting between them. The CDR3 reads CASSPPFGTEAFF. The CDR3 DNA reads as TGTGCCAGCAGCCCCCCCTTCGGGACTGAAGCTTTCTTT.

At least ten counts were recorded for this clonotype. This rearrangement joins TRBV5-1 to TRBJ1-2; no reliable D call. With 6 bases removed from V and 1 base from J, the gap between germline ends came to 10 bases. CDR1 is SGHRS and CDR2 is YFSETQ in the germline V gene. The CDR3 totals 13 residues. CDR3 nucleotides: TGCGCCAGCAACGACGGCTTTAACTATGGCTACACCTTC. Its protein is CASNDGFNYGYTF.

The chain joins TRBV10-2 to TRBJ2-5, with D possibly being TRBD2 (6 bases). CDR3 length: 14 residues. Trimming removed 6 bases at V and 7 bases at J, with 18 bases between. CDR1 and CDR2 from the germline V gene are WSHSY and SAAADI. The chain's CDR3 is CASRPPRTTATQYF. For the CDR3, the DNA is TGCGCCAGCAGGCCCCCGCGGACTACGGCGACCCAGTACTTC.

The rearrangement uses TRBV7-9 and TRBJ2-3; 13 bases are a match to TRBD2. The J segment lost 4 bases and the V segment lost 5 bases, leaving 6 bases of the junction unmatched. This CDR3 region has 16 residues. The germline gives CDR1 SEHNR, CDR2 FQNEAQ (reference sequence). The CDR3 sequence is CASSPRTSGSSDTQYF. DNA for the CDR3: TGTGCCAGCAGCCCTCGGACTAGCGGGAGCTCAGATACGCAGTATTTT.